This is a list of T cell receptor beta chains from one sample in a study of cytomegalovirus exposure and HLA in healthy donors. Repertoires were generated with immunoSEQ multiplex PCR, while TCRdb's copy carries only in-frame clones and drops some. The table records about 78,000 clones, about three quarters of them present only once. Material for sequencing was PBMCs. The receptors come from a middle-aged woman in good health and CMV-seropositive. Each CDR3 is given with its conserved first and last residue. Fields, in order: J gene, D gene, clone size, V gene, CDR3 DNA, CDR3 protein. The D gene is left open where the match is weak. Part of the rows lack a size; the others show once, few, many or a class for expanded clones.

TRBJ1-2	TRBD1	.	TRBV7-3	TGTGCCAGCAGCCAGGGGGGTGGCTACACCTTC	CASSQGGGYTF
TRBJ1-5	TRBD1	once	TRBV2	TGTGCCAGCAGTGAAACAACAGGGGCTTTTAGCAATCAGCCCCAGCATTTT	CASSETTGAFSNQPQHF
TRBJ1-5	.	few	TRBV10-2	TGCGCCAGCAGTGAACAGGTCAATCAGCCCCAGCATTTT	CASSEQVNQPQHF
TRBJ2-5	TRBD2	.	TRBV28	TGTGCCAGCAGGGCGGAGGGACTAGCCCAAGAGACCCAGTACTTC	CASRAEGLAQETQYF
TRBJ1-2	TRBD1	.	TRBV7-6	TGTGCCAGCAGCTTAGTCGCAGGGGGCGAGGGCTACACCTTC	CASSLVAGGEGYTF
TRBJ2-1	TRBD2	few	TRBV6-1	TGTGCCAGCAGTAATGGGAGGGGGCAGTTCTTC	CASSNGRGQFF
TRBJ1-2	.	.	TRBV28	TGTGCAACATTCAGGGGAGGGAAGAACTATGGCTACACCTTC	CATFRGGKNYGYTF
TRBJ2-3	TRBD1	.	TRBV5-1	TGCGCCAGCAGCACCCAACAGGGGGTGGGCACAGATACGCAGTATTTT	CASSTQQGVGTDTQYF
TRBJ2-1	TRBD2	.	TRBV19	TGTGCCAGTAGTACTCCCCGGACTAGCGGACGGAATGAGCAGTTCTTC	CASSTPRTSGRNEQFF
TRBJ1-1	.	few	TRBV2	TGTGCCAGCAGGGGGCAGCGGGGAGACACTGAAGCTTTCTTT	CASRGQRGDTEAFF
TRBJ2-7	TRBD2	few	TRBV4-2	TGTGCCAGCAGCCCCACGGCGGGAGGGCTCTCCTACGAGCAGTACTTC	CASSPTAGGLSYEQYF
TRBJ2-3	.	.	TRBV29-1	TGCAGCGGGGGAGCCCTCGTGGGGGGGGCTTCAGATACGCAGTATTTT	CSGGALVGGASDTQYF
TRBJ1-5	.	few	TRBV29-1	TGCAGCGTTCAAGGGGAGAATCAGCCCCAGCATTTT	CSVQGENQPQHF
TRBJ2-1	.	.	TRBV11-3	TGTGCCAGCAGTACGGCGGAGGGACCGCAGTTCTTC	CASSTAEGPQFF
TRBJ2-6	.	once	TRBV7-9	TGTGCCAGCAGCACATTCCGATCCGGGGCCAACGTCCTGACTTTC	CASSTFRSGANVLTF
TRBJ1-3	.	.	TRBV30	TGTGCCTGGAGACCCGTTGGGGCTGACTCTGGAAACACCATATATTTT	CAWRPVGADSGNTIYF
TRBJ1-4	TRBD1	.	TRBV7-9	TGTGCCAGCAGCTTCGGGACAGGGCAGGAAAAACTGTTTTTT	CASSFGTGQEKLFF
TRBJ1-1	.	.	TRBV25-1	TGTGCCAGCCACCATGACTCAGGGATGACTGAAGCTTTCTTT	CASHHDSGMTEAFF
TRBJ2-3	.	.	TRBV5-1	TGCGCCAGCAGCTTGGGAGATAACACAGATACGCAGTATTTT	CASSLGDNTDTQYF
TRBJ2-1	TRBD2	.	TRBV30	TGTGCCTGGAGCTGGACTAGCGGGGGTAACAATGAGCAGTTCTTC	CAWSWTSGGNNEQFF
TRBJ2-5	.	.	TRBV6-5	TGTGCCAGCAGACGAACAGGGAATGAAGGAGAGACCCAGTACTTC	CASRRTGNEGETQYF
TRBJ1-5	.	once	TRBV6-1	TGTGCCAGCAGCAGACTACAGGGTGTACAGCCCCAGCATTTT	CASSRLQGVQPQHF